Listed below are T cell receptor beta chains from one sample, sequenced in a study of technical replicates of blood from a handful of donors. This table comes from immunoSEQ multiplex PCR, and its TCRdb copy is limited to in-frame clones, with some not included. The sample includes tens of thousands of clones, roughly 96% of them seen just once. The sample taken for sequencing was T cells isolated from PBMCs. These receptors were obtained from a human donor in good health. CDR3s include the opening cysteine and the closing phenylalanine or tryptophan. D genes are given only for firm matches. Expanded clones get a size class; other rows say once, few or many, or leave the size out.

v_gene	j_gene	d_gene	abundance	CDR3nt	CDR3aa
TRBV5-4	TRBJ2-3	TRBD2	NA	TGTGCCAGCAGCCCCTCGGCGGGAGAGGTGGATACGCAGTATTTT	CASSPSAGEVDTQYF
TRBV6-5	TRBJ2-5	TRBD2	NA	TGTGCCAGCAGCGCTACTAGCGGGACCCAGTACTTC	CASSATSGTQYF
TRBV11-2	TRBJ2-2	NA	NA	TGTGCCAGCAGCTTAGATCCCTCCGGGCTGTTTTTT	CASSLDPSGLFF
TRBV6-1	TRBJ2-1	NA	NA	TGTGCCAGCAGTGAAGCGGAGGGGGCACACAATGAGCAGTTCTTC	CASSEAEGAHNEQFF
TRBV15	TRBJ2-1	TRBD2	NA	TGTGCCACCAGCAGAGGGGGTAGCGGGAGTAGGGATGAGCAGTTCTTC	CATSRGGSGSRDEQFF
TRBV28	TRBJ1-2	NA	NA	TGTGCCAGCAGTCCAGGACAGACCTATGGCTACACCTTC	CASSPGQTYGYTF
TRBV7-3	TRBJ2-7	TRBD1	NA	TGTGCCAGCAGCTTAGGGACGAGGACAGGGGCCTACGAGCAGTACTTC	CASSLGTRTGAYEQYF
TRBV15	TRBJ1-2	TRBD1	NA	TGTGCCACCAGCGGAATGGGACAGAACTATGGCTACACCTTC	CATSGMGQNYGYTF
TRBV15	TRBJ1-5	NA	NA	TGTGCCACCAGCAACCGAGGCAATCAGCCCCAGCATTTT	CATSNRGNQPQHF
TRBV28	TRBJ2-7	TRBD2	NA	TGTGCCAGCACCGCGGGGACTAGCGGGAGGTTGCCGTACTTC	CASTAGTSGRLPYF
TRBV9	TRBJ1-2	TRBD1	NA	TGTGCCAGCAGCCCGACAGGGAACTATGGCTACACCTTC	CASSPTGNYGYTF
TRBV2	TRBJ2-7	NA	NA	TGTGCCAGCAGTGAAAGGAACAGGGTGGACGAGCAGTACTTC	CASSERNRVDEQYF
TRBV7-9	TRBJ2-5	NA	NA	TGTGCCAGCAGCACGATCGGACTCGATCAAGAGACCCAGTACTTC	CASSTIGLDQETQYF
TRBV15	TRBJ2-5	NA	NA	TGTGCCACCAGCAGAGATGGGCGCCTTGTTTCGGAAGAGACCCAGTACTTC	CATSRDGRLVSEETQYF
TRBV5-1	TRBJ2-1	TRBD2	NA	TGCGCCAGCAGCTTGAGCGGGGGGAATAGTGAGCAGTTCTTC	CASSLSGGNSEQFF
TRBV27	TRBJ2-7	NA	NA	TGTGCCAGCAGACAGGCGGGAACAGTTGACGAGCAGTACTTC	CASRQAGTVDEQYF
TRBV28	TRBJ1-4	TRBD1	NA	TGTGCCAGCACCAAGAGGGGACAGGGACTAATGGGTGAAAAACTGTTTTTT	CASTKRGQGLMGEKLFF
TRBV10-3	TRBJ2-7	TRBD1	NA	TGTGCCATCACCGACTCCCAGAGGGACAGCCCCTACGAGCAGTACTTC	CAITDSQRDSPYEQYF
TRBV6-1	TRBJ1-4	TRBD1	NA	TGTGCCAGCAGTGATTGGACAGGGAGGGTGGGGGAAAAACTGTTTTTT	CASSDWTGRVGEKLFF
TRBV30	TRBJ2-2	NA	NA	TGTGCCTGGAGCAGGGTTTTTGCCGGGGAGCTGTTTTTT	CAWSRVFAGELFF
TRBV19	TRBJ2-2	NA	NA	TGTGCCAGTAGTATCTCCCTGAACACCGGGGAGCTGTTTTTT	CASSISLNTGELFF
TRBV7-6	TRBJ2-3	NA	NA	TGTGCCAGCAGCCTCTCCTCGACAGATACGCAGTATTTT	CASSLSSTDTQYF
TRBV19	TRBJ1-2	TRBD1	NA	TGTGCCAGTAGTATTTCTTCCTGGACAGGGCGTTCGGCTGGCTACACCTTC	CASSISSWTGRSAGYTF
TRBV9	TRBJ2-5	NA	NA	TGTGCCAGCAGCGTAGCTAATCAAGAGACCCAGTACTTC	CASSVANQETQYF
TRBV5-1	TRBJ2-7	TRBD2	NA	TGCGCCAGCAGCTTGGGGCTAGCGGGAGTGGACGAGCAGTACTTC	CASSLGLAGVDEQYF
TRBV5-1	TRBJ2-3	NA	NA	TGCGCCAGCAGCTGGGGACTTAAACTCACAGATACGCAGTATTTT	CASSWGLKLTDTQYF
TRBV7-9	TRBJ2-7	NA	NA	TGTGCCAGCAGCGAAACGGGGTTCTACGAGCAGTACTTC	CASSETGFYEQYF
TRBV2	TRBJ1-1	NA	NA	TGTGCCAGCATGGAGCTCCTTGAAGCTTTCTTT	CASMELLEAFF
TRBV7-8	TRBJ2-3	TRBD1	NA	TGTGCCAGCAGCTTAGCACAGGGGAGAGATACGCAGTATTTT	CASSLAQGRDTQYF
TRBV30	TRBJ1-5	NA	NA	TGTGCCTGGAGTGGGACAGCCTCCCTGGGGCCCCAGCATTTT	CAWSGTASLGPQHF
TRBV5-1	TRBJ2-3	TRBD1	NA	TGCGCCAGCAGCTTCGGACAGGGGGTTGGAGATACGCAGTATTTT	CASSFGQGVGDTQYF
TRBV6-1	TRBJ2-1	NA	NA	TGTGCCAGCAGTGTAGGAACGGGAGTTTGGTCCAATGAGCAGTTCTTC	CASSVGTGVWSNEQFF
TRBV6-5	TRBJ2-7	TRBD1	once	TGTGCCAGCAGTTACGGCGGACAGGGGAGCTACGAGCAGTACTTC	CASSYGGQGSYEQYF
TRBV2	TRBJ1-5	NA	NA	TGTGCCAGCACCGTGGGGGCGGTCCAGCCCCAGCATTTT	CASTVGAVQPQHF
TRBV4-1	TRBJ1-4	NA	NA	TGCGCCAGCAGCCAAGGTTTTGCTAGGGGTAATGAAAAACTGTTTTTT	CASSQGFARGNEKLFF
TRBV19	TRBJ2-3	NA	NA	TGTGCCAGTAGTATAGGCCACGGAGGGTCGGATACGCAGTATTTT	CASSIGHGGSDTQYF
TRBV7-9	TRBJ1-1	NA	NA	TGTGCCAGCAGCTCAGGACAGGAAGCTTTCTTT	CASSSGQEAFF
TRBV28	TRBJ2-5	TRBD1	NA	TGTGCCAGCAGTTTGCGACAGGGGATGGCAGAGACCCAGTACTTC	CASSLRQGMAETQYF
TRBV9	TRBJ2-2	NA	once	TGTGCCAGCATGTCGCTGGGGGCTGGGAACACCGGGGAGCTGTTTTTT	CASMSLGAGNTGELFF
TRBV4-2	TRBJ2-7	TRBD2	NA	TGTGCCAGCAGCCAAGTTCCGGGACTAGCGGGTAGTCACTACGAGCAGTACTTC	CASSQVPGLAGSHYEQYF
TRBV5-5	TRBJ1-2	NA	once	TGTGCCAGCAGCTTGGTTTCTCAGTCCAGCTATGGCTACACCTTC	CASSLVSQSSYGYTF
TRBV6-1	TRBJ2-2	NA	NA	TGTGCCAGCAGTGAACAGGGAACCGGGGAGCTGTTTTTT	CASSEQGTGELFF
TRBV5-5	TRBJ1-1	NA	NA	TGTGCCAGCATCCCCGTGTATGGGGAGGAAGCTTTCTTT	CASIPVYGEEAFF
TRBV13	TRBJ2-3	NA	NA	TGTGCCAGCAGCCGATTGACAGACACAGATACGCAGTATTTT	CASSRLTDTDTQYF
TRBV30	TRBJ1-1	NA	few	TGTGCCTGGAATATTGGCGGTGAAGCTTTCTTT	CAWNIGGEAFF
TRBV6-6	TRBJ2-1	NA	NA	TGTGCCAGCAGTCATCACAATGAGCAGTTCTTC	CASSHHNEQFF
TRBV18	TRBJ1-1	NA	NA	TGTGCCAGCTCACCACCGAATAAATGGGCAGGGGTCGGTACTGAAGCTTTCTTT	CASSPPNKWAGVGTEAFF
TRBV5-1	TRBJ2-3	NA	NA	TGCGCCAGCAGCCTGTCGGGAAGCACAGATACGCAGTATTTT	CASSLSGSTDTQYF
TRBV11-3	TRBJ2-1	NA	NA	TGTGCCAGCAGCTTAGATTTGAGCTCCTACAATGAGCAGTTCTTC	CASSLDLSSYNEQFF
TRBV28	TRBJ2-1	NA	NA	TGTGCCAGCAGTTTGCGGGGTGAGCAGTTCTTC	CASSLRGEQFF
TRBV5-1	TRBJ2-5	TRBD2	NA	TGCGCCAGCAGCTCGACTAGCGGGAGTTCTCGGGAGCAGTACTTC	CASSSTSGSSREQYF
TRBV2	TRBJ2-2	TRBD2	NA	TGTGCCAGCAGTGGACTAGCGGCGAACACCGGGGAGCTGTTTTTT	CASSGLAANTGELFF
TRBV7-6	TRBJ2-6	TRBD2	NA	TGTGCCAGCAGCTTTAGCGGGAGATCTGGGGCCAACGTCCTGACTTTC	CASSFSGRSGANVLTF
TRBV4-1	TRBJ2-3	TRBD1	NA	TGCGCCAGCAGCCAAGTGACAGGGGAGCAGGATACGCAGTATTTT	CASSQVTGEQDTQYF
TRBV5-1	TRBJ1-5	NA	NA	TGCGCCAGCAGCTTGAGTGGGCCGGATCAGCCCCAGCATTTT	CASSLSGPDQPQHF
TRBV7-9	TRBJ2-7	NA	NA	TGTGCCAGCAGCCTTGACAGCTCCTACGAGCAGTACTTC	CASSLDSSYEQYF
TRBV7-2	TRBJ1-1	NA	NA	TGTGCCAGCAGCTCAGGAGGGATGTATGAAGCTTTCTTT	CASSSGGMYEAFF
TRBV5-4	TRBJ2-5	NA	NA	TGTGCCAGCAGAAGGGGGGGAATGGAGACCCAGTACTTC	CASRRGGMETQYF
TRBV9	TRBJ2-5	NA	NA	TGTGCCAGCAGCGAAAGACCGGGGGACCAAGAGACCCAGTACTTC	CASSERPGDQETQYF
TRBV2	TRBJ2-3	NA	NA	TGTGCCAGCAGTGTCGTCGGGGAAAGCACAGATACGCAGTATTTT	CASSVVGESTDTQYF